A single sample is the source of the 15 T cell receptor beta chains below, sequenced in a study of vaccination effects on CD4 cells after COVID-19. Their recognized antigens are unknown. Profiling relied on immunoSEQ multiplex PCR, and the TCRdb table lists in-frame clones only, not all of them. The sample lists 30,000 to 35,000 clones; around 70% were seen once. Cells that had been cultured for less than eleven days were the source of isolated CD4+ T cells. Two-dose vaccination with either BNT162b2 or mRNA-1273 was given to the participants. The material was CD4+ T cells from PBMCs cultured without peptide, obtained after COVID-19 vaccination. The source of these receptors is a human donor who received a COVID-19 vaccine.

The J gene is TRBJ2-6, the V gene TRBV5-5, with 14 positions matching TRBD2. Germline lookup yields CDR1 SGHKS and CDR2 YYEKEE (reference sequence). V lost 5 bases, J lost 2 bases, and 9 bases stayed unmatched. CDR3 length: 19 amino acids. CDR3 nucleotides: TGTGCCAGCAGTTTAGCGACTAGCGGGGGGGTACCTGGGGCCAACGTCCTGACTTTC. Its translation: CASSLATSGGVPGANVLTF.

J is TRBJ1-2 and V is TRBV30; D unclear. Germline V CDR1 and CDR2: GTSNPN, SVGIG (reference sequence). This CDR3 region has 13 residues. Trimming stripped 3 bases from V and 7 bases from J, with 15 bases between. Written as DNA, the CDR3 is TGTGCCTGGAGCGCCGCCCGTTTTAGTGGCTACACCTTC. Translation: CAWSAARFSGYTF.

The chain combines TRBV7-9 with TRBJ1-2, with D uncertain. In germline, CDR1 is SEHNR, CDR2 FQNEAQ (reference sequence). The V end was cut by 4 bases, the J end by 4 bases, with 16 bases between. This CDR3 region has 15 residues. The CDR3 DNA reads TGTGCCAGCAGCTCCCGGGCAGGCCAGACCTATGGCTACACCTTC. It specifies CASSSRAGQTYGYTF. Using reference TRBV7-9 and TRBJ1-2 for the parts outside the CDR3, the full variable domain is DTGVSQNPRHKITKRGQNVTFRCDPISEHNRLYWYRQTLGQGPEFLTYFQNEAQLEKSRLLSDRFSAERPKGSFSTLEIQRTEQGDSAMYLCASSSRAGQTYGYTFGSGTRLTVV.

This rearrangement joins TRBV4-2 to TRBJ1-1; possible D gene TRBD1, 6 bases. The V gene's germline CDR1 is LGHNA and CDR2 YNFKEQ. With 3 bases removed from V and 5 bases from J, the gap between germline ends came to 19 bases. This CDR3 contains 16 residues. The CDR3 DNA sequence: TGTGCCAGCAGCCAGGAGTTCCAGGGGATATGGACTGAAGCTTTCTTT. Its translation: CASSQEFQGIWTEAFF.

CDR3: CSPGTTGYTF. The CDR3 region has the DNA TGCAGTCCGGGGACCACCGGCTACACCTTC. The chain combines TRBV20-1 with TRBJ1-2; the D gene is possibly TRBD1 (5 bases). V was pared by 8 bases and J by 8 bases, with 12 bases between. CDR3 length: 10 amino acids. Germline V gene data show CDR1 as DFQATT and CDR2 as SNEGSKA (reference sequence).

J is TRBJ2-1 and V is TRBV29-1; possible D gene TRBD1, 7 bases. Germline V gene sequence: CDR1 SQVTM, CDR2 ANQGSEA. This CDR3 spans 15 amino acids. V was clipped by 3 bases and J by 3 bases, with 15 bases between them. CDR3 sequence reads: CSVEEGQKYYNEQFF. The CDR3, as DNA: TGCAGCGTTGAGGAGGGACAGAAGTACTACAATGAGCAGTTCTTC.

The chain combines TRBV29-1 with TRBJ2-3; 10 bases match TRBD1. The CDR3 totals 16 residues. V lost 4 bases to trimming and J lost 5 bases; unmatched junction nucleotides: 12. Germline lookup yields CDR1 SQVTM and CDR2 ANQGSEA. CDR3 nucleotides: TGCAGCGTTGCCTTTGTGACAGGGGGCGGGGGAGATACGCAGTATTTT. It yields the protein CSVAFVTGGGGDTQYF.

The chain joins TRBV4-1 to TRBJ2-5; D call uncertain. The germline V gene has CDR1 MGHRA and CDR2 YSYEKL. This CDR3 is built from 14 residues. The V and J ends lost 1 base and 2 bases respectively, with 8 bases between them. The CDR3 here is CASSQVGKQETQYF. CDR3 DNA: TGCGCCAGCAGCCAAGTGGGAAAACAAGAGACCCAGTACTTC.

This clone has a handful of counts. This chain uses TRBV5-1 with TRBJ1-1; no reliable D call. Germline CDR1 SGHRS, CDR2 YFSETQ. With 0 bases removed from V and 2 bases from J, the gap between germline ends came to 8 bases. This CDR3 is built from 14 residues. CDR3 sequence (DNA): TGCGCCAGCAGCTTGGGCGGACTCAACACTGAAGCTTTCTTT. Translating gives CASSLGGLNTEAFF.

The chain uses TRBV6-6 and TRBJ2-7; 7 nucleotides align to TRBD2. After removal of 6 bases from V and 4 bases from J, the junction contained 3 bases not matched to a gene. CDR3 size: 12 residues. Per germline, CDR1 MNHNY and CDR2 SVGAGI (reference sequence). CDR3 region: CASSQLAYEQYF. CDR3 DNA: TGTGCCAGCAGCCAACTAGCGTACGAGCAGTACTTC.

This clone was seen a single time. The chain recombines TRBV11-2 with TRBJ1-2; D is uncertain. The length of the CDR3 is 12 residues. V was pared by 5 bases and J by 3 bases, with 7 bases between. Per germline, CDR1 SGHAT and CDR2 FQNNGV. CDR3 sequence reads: CASSPPYYGYTF. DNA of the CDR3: TGTGCCAGCAGCCCCCCCTACTATGGCTACACCTTC.

The CDR3 sequence is CASSDSGIGTSPLHF. The CDR3 nucleotides are TGTGCCAGCAGTGATTCCGGGATCGGAACTTCACCCCTCCACTTT. This chain uses TRBV6-4 with TRBJ1-6; D ambiguous. The CDR3 totals 15 residues. The V gene's germline CDR1 is MRHNA and CDR2 SNTAGT. The V end lost 3 bases, the J end lost 9 bases, and 15 bases lay between the germline ends.

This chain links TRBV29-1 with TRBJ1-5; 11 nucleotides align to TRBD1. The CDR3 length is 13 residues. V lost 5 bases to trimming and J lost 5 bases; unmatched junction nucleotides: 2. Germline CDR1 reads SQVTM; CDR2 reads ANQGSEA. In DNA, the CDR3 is TGCAGCGTTAGGGGACAGGGGGATCAGCCCCAGCATTTT. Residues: CSVRGQGDQPQHF. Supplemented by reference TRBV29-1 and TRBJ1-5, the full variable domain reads SAVISQKPSRDICQRGTSLTIQCQVDSQVTMMFWYRQQPGQSLTLIATANQGSEATYESGFVIDKFPISRPNLTFSTLTVSNMSPEDSSIYLCSVRGQGDQPQHFGDGTRLSIL.

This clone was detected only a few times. CDR3 protein: CASSWGEGATNEKLFF. DNA for the CDR3: TGTGCCAGCAGCTGGGGCGAGGGCGCAACTAATGAAAAACTGTTTTTT. This chain connects TRBV11-2 to TRBJ1-4, with D possibly being TRBD1 (5 bases). The CDR3 extends over 16 amino acids. V lost 4 bases, J lost 0 bases, and 12 bases lay in between. Germline loops: CDR1 SGHAT, CDR2 FQNNGV.

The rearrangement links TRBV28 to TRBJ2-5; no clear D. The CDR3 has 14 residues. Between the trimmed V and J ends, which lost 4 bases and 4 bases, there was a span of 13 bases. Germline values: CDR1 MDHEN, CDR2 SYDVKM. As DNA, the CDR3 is TGTGCCAGCAGTTCGTCGGGCCGGCGAGAGACCCAGTACTTC. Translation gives CASSSSGRRETQYF. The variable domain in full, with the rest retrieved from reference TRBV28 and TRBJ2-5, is DVKVTQSSRYLVKRTGEKVFLECVQDMDHENMFWYRQDPGLGLRLIYFSYDVKMKEKGDIPEGYSVSREKKERFSLILESASTNQTSMYLCASSSSGRRETQYFGPGTRLLVL.